Listed below are T cell receptor beta chains from one sample, sequenced in a study of blood T cell repertoires in COVID-19. TCRdb's table, derived via immunoSEQ multiplex PCR, lists solely in-frame clones and lacks some. Here the sample spans a few hundred thousand clones, around 88% being singletons. The sample taken for sequencing was peripheral blood. These receptors were taken from a man aged 25 to 45 with acute or convalescent COVID-19. Each CDR3 is given with its conserved first and last residue.

CDR3aa: CASSQRGQVGYTF
v_gene: TRBV4-1
j_gene: TRBJ1-2

CDR3aa: CASSHVADREVSSGYTF
v_gene: TRBV4-2
j_gene: TRBJ1-2

CDR3aa: CASSLGTGTTDTQYF
v_gene: TRBV5-1
j_gene: TRBJ2-3

CDR3aa: CASSFSGINYNEQFF
v_gene: TRBV5-1
j_gene: TRBJ2-1

CDR3aa: CASSPVPSGANVLTF
v_gene: TRBV18
j_gene: TRBJ2-6

CDR3aa: CASSSSVEQFF
v_gene: TRBV11-3
j_gene: TRBJ2-1

CDR3aa: CASSNPGDHQAQYF
v_gene: TRBV6-5
j_gene: TRBJ2-5

CDR3aa: CATRETGGNEQYF
v_gene: TRBV24-1
j_gene: TRBJ2-7

CDR3aa: CSGGTLAGGPGEQFF
v_gene: TRBV29-1
j_gene: TRBJ2-1

CDR3aa: CASSLDSLLGRPEETQYF
v_gene: TRBV11-2
j_gene: TRBJ2-5

CDR3aa: CASSSQGAWGSPLHF
v_gene: TRBV9
j_gene: TRBJ1-6

CDR3aa: CASSQRRTGGSGYTF
v_gene: TRBV3-1/TRBV3-2
j_gene: TRBJ1-2

CDR3aa: CASSEAGRAHQPQHF
v_gene: TRBV9
j_gene: TRBJ1-5

CDR3aa: CASSPTGFNYGYTF
v_gene: TRBV27
j_gene: TRBJ1-2

CDR3aa: CASSPKVGAEAFF
v_gene: TRBV4-1
j_gene: TRBJ1-1

CDR3aa: CASGPPFDRVQVRGQPQHF
v_gene: TRBV12-5
j_gene: TRBJ1-5

CDR3aa: CAWTEGLTSIYGYTF
v_gene: TRBV30
j_gene: TRBJ1-2

CDR3aa: CASRGGGQPQHF
v_gene: TRBV10-2
j_gene: TRBJ1-5

CDR3aa: CASSLGGWVYGYTF
v_gene: TRBV3-1/TRBV3-2
j_gene: TRBJ1-2

CDR3aa: CASSVGAVQGGYTF
v_gene: TRBV9
j_gene: TRBJ1-2

CDR3aa: CASSFGGSGYTF
v_gene: TRBV19
j_gene: TRBJ1-2

CDR3aa: CASSPGTSGTEQYF
v_gene: TRBV7-3
j_gene: TRBJ2-7

CDR3aa: CASSGGGPVEQYF
v_gene: TRBV19
j_gene: TRBJ2-7

CDR3aa: CASSYRGLYEKLFF
v_gene: TRBV28
j_gene: TRBJ1-4

CDR3aa: CASSDRQANSGNTIYF
v_gene: TRBV9
j_gene: TRBJ1-3

CDR3aa: CASSLGQGVGFQPQHF
v_gene: TRBV28
j_gene: TRBJ1-5

CDR3aa: CASSLELLAVNNEQFF
v_gene: TRBV7-2
j_gene: TRBJ2-1

CDR3aa: CASSLAGTGELFF
v_gene: TRBV28
j_gene: TRBJ2-2

CDR3aa: CASSRGRGYNEQFF
v_gene: TRBV4-1
j_gene: TRBJ2-1

CDR3aa: CASSLWDRVAEAFF
v_gene: TRBV5-4
j_gene: TRBJ1-1

CDR3aa: CATSDSQGINEKLFF
v_gene: TRBV24-1
j_gene: TRBJ1-4

CDR3aa: CASSHGTGVSGYGYTF
v_gene: TRBV5-1
j_gene: TRBJ1-2

CDR3aa: CASRWKGLARSTGELFF
v_gene: TRBV11-2
j_gene: TRBJ2-2

CDR3aa: CASISGKPNEQFF
v_gene: TRBV6-5
j_gene: TRBJ2-1

CDR3aa: CASSLRDRRIYSNQPQHF
v_gene: TRBV28
j_gene: TRBJ1-5

CDR3aa: CASGGTSTDTQYF
v_gene: TRBV6-4
j_gene: TRBJ2-3

CDR3aa: CASSYGLENSPLHF
v_gene: TRBV6-5
j_gene: TRBJ1-6

CDR3aa: CASSYGLARKATDTQYF
v_gene: TRBV3-1/TRBV3-2
j_gene: TRBJ2-3

CDR3aa: CASSLTSGGAHEQYF
v_gene: TRBV7-9
j_gene: TRBJ2-7

CDR3aa: CATSGQSNQPQHF
v_gene: TRBV19
j_gene: TRBJ1-5

CDR3aa: CASSLLVGGVNEQFF
v_gene: TRBV7-9
j_gene: TRBJ2-1

CDR3aa: CASSLLAGVNEQFF
v_gene: TRBV28
j_gene: TRBJ2-1

CDR3aa: CASSKVLPPGTVLLSYEQYF
v_gene: TRBV21-1
j_gene: TRBJ2-7

CDR3aa: CASSLRVMNTEAFF
v_gene: TRBV5-1
j_gene: TRBJ1-1

CDR3aa: CASSLSLQGPWPQHF
v_gene: TRBV27
j_gene: TRBJ1-5

CDR3aa: CAISESTGGTYEQYF
v_gene: TRBV10-3
j_gene: TRBJ2-7

CDR3aa: CASKTGYGGERDTQYF
v_gene: TRBV2
j_gene: TRBJ2-3

CDR3aa: CASSPGTSGPEQYF
v_gene: TRBV7-9
j_gene: TRBJ2-7

CDR3aa: CAWTYGAGPYEQYF
v_gene: TRBV30
j_gene: TRBJ2-7

CDR3aa: CASSQNGQGHTIYF
v_gene: TRBV18
j_gene: TRBJ1-3

CDR3aa: CASSPQTADANSPLHF
v_gene: TRBV28
j_gene: TRBJ1-6

CDR3aa: CASSPGQGAAYGYTF
v_gene: TRBV18
j_gene: TRBJ1-2

CDR3aa: CASSPTMTVMNTEAFF
v_gene: TRBV18
j_gene: TRBJ1-1